This TCR beta chain was captured in a study of shared clonotypes between healthy human individuals. Study context: The study used three CD4 naive, three CD4 memory, two CD8 naive and one CD8 memory plate per donor.

As concerns this clone: The sample has other DNA sequences that encode this CDR3 too.

Replicate PCRs for sorted subsets used approximately 220 ng DNA; this equaled about 30,000 T cell genomes. Original methodology: Filtering differed for immunoSEQ, which gave only junction sequences without quality scores. The data were produced by immunoSEQ multiplex PCR, yet TCRdb's version contains in-frame clones alone and is incomplete. V, J and clone size are taken as reported in that table, and D and trimming were inferred from the DNA itself. Here the sample spans roughly 760,000 clones, around 72% being singletons. The CDR3 is 15 residues long. Losses at the gene ends were 2 bases for V and 2 bases for J; bases not matched to a gene: 2. In germline, CDR1 is SGDLS, CDR2 YYNGEE.

Specimen: memory CD4+ T cells sorted from blood. Described subset: CD45RA-negative fraction. The sequence was obtained from a woman aged 25 to 39 in good health. The chain employs TRBV9 and TRBJ2-2, with 8 bases matching TRBD2. The chain's CDR3 is CASSVGLDNTGELFF. The CDR3 nucleotides read TGTGCCAGCAGCGTGGGACTAGACAACACCGGGGAGCTGTTTTTT.